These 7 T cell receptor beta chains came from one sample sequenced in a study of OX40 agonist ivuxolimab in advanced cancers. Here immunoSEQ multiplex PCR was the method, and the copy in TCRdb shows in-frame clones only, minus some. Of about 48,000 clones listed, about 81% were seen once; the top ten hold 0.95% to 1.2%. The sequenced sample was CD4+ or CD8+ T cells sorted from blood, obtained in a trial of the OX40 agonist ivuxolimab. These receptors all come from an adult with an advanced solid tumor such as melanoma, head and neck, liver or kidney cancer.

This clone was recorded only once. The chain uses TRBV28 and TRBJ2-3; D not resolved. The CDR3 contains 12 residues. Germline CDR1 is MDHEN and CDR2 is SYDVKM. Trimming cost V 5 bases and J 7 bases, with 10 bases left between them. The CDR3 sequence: CASSTPAHTQYF. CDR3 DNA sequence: TGTGCCAGCAGTACGCCCGCCCATACGCAGTATTTT.

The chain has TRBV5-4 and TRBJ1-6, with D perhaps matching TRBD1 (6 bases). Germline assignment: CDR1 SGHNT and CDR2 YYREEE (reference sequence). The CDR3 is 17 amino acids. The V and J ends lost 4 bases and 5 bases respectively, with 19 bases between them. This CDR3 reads CASSQARGLVDNSPLHF. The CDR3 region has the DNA TGTGCCAGCAGCCAAGCTAGGGGGTTAGTGGATAATTCACCCCTCCACTTT.

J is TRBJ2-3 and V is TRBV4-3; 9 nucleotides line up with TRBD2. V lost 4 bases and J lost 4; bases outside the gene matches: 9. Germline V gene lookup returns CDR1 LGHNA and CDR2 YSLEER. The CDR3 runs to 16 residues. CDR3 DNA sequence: TGCGCCAGCAGCCTCCGGGTAGCGGGAGTTGCAGATACGCAGTATTTT. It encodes CASSLRVAGVADTQYF.

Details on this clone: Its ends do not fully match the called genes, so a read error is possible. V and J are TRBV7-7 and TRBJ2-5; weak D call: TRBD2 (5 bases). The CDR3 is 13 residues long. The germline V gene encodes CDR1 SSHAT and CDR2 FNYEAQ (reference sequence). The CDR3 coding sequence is TGTGCTAGCAGCTTAGATAGGAGGGAGACCCAGTACTTC. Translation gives CASSLDRRETQYF.

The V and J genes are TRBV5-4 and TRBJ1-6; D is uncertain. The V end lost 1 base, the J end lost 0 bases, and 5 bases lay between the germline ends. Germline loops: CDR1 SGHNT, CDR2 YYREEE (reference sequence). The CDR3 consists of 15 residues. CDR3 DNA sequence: TGTGCCAGCAGCTTGCAAAGCTCCTATAATTCACCCCTCCACTTT. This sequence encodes CASSLQSSYNSPLHF.

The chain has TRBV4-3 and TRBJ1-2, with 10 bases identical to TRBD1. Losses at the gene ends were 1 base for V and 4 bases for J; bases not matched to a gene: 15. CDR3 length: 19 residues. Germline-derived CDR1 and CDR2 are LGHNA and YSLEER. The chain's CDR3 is CASSQASTTGTGAPYGYTF. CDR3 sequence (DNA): TGCGCCAGCAGCCAAGCCTCTACAACCGGGACAGGGGCTCCCTATGGCTACACCTTC.

CDR3 in amino acids: CASTLSWQETQYF. The CDR3, as DNA: TGTGCCAGCACCCTAAGCTGGCAAGAGACCCAGTACTTC. The chain uses TRBV5-6 and TRBJ2-5; no definite D call. Trimming took off 6 bases at V and 2 bases at J, with 11 bases between the two ends. The CDR3 contains 13 residues. Germline CDR1 SGHDT, CDR2 YYEEEE.